A selection of T cell receptor beta chains follows, all from one sample in a study of blood T cell repertoires in COVID-19. The repertoire was sequenced with immunoSEQ multiplex PCR; TCRdb's copy has only in-frame clones and lacks some. The sample holds about 220,000 clones, 70% to 90% seen once. The sequenced sample consisted of PBMCs or T cells enriched from blood (not recorded which). All receptors derive from a woman aged 40 to 50 with acute COVID-19. Both conserved end residues are part of each CDR3. A D gene is named only where the DNA matches it firmly. Size is omitted from some rows. Given values are once, few, many or a class for expanded clones.

.	TRBV19	TRBD1	TRBJ1-2	CASSIGTGNYGYTF	TGTGCCAGTAGTATCGGGACAGGGAACTATGGCTACACCTTC
.	TRBV7-6	TRBD1	TRBJ2-2	CASSQFGTGDTGELFF	TGTGCCAGCAGCCAATTCGGGACAGGGGACACCGGGGAGCTGTTTTTT
.	TRBV25-1	.	TRBJ1-4	CASSVDTRGEKLFF	TGTGCCAGCAGTGTTGACACAAGGGGTGAAAAACTGTTTTTT
.	TRBV4-2	.	TRBJ1-2	CASSQGDSYTF	TGTGCCAGCAGCCAGGGAGACTCGTACACCTTC
.	TRBV6-5	TRBD1	TRBJ1-2	CASSYTGQGAGYTF	TGTGCCAGCAGTTATACCGGACAGGGGGCGGGCTACACCTTC
.	TRBV19	TRBD1	TRBJ2-5	CASSASGGEETQYF	TGTGCCAGTAGTGCTTCAGGGGGCGAAGAGACCCAGTACTTC
few	TRBV5-4	.	TRBJ1-2	CASSAKDTSFYTF	TGTGCCAGCAGCGCAAAGGACACCTCGTTCTACACCTTC
once	TRBV5-1	.	TRBJ1-1	CASSTTKNTEAFF	TGCGCCAGCAGCACGACAAAAAACACTGAAGCTTTCTTT
.	TRBV4-2	TRBD1	TRBJ1-1	CASSQTGTGDTEAFF	TGTGCCAGCAGCCAAACCGGGACAGGGGACACTGAAGCTTTCTTT
.	TRBV3-1/TRBV3-2	.	TRBJ1-5	CASSPLGGSQPQHF	TGTGCCAGCAGTCCCCTCGGGGGAAGTCAGCCCCAGCATTTT
.	TRBV27	.	TRBJ1-5	CASSFAGARNQPQHF	TGTGCCAGCAGTTTTGCAGGGGCTCGCAATCAGCCCCAGCATTTT
once	TRBV5-4	TRBD2	TRBJ2-3	CASSFGGTSTDTQYF	TGTGCCAGCAGTTTCGGGGGGACTAGCACAGATACGCAGTATTTT
.	TRBV19	TRBD1	TRBJ2-5	CASSTRQGIETQYF	TGTGCCAGTAGTACTAGACAGGGAATAGAGACCCAGTACTTC
.	TRBV7-2	TRBD1	TRBJ2-7	CASSGQDRKAYEQYF	TGTGCCAGCAGCGGACAGGACAGGAAAGCCTACGAGCAGTACTTC
.	TRBV19	TRBD1	TRBJ1-2	CASKDRVDYGYTF	TGTGCCAGCAAAGACAGGGTCGACTATGGCTACACCTTC
.	TRBV9	TRBD2	TRBJ2-3	CASSVSPAGGPPRTDTQYF	TGTGCCAGCAGCGTATCCCCAGCGGGGGGCCCTCCTCGCACAGATACGCAGTATTTT
.	TRBV4-3	.	TRBJ1-2	CASSQEGRGTNYGYTF	TGCGCCAGCAGCCAAGAGGGGAGAGGGACTAACTATGGCTACACCTTC
.	TRBV4-1	TRBD2	TRBJ2-2	CASSHGLAGTNTGELFF	TGCGCCAGCAGCCACGGACTAGCGGGGACGAACACCGGGGAGCTGTTTTTT
.	TRBV6-1	.	TRBJ2-1	CASSAADPPLNEQFF	TGTGCCAGCAGTGCAGCAGATCCCCCCCTAAATGAGCAGTTCTTC
.	TRBV4-2	.	TRBJ2-1	CASSHLEPQENEQFF	TGTGCCAGCAGCCACCTCGAACCCCAGGAAAATGAGCAGTTCTTC
.	TRBV6-6	.	TRBJ1-2	CASSYSQGEGYTF	TGTGCCAGCAGTTACTCACAGGGTGAAGGCTACACCTTC
.	TRBV5-1	.	TRBJ1-6	CASYVEAGSPLHF	TGCGCCAGCTACGTGGAGGCGGGTTCACCCCTCCACTTT
.	TRBV2	.	TRBJ2-3	CASSAPGDRDTQYF	TGTGCCAGCAGTGCACCAGGGGATAGAGATACGCAGTATTTT
.	TRBV19	TRBD2	TRBJ2-7	CASGRRETYEQYF	TGTGCCAGCGGAAGGCGGGAGACCTACGAGCAGTACTTC
.	TRBV7-6	.	TRBJ1-6	CASSLERRGVYNSPLHF	TGTGCCAGCAGCTTAGAGCGGCGGGGGGTCTATAATTCACCCCTCCACTTT
few	TRBV19	TRBD1	TRBJ1-2	CASSTRSSGGAGGYTF	TGTGCCAGTAGTACGAGATCTTCAGGGGGCGCCGGTGGCTACACCTTC
few	TRBV18	TRBD1	TRBJ1-2	CATVGTGRGYGYTF	TGTGCCACTGTCGGGACAGGACGGGGCTATGGCTACACCTTC
.	TRBV7-6	.	TRBJ1-1	CASSLSKNTEAFF	TGTGCCAGCAGCTTATCTAAGAACACTGAAGCTTTCTTT
few	TRBV7-9	TRBD1	TRBJ1-1	CASSLKDREAFF	TGTGCCAGCAGCCTAAAGGACAGGGAAGCTTTCTTT
.	TRBV7-8	.	TRBJ1-3	CASRQGNSGNTIYF	TGTGCCAGCCGTCAGGGGAACTCTGGAAACACCATATATTTT
.	TRBV15	.	TRBJ1-5	CATSATGINNQPQHF	TGTGCCACCAGCGCAACAGGGATAAACAATCAGCCCCAGCATTTT
once	TRBV2	TRBD1	TRBJ1-1	CASSEALHRGPEAFF	TGTGCCAGCAGTGAAGCGCTTCACAGGGGGCCTGAAGCTTTCTTT
.	TRBV5-1	.	TRBJ1-1	CASSLDSGGTEAFF	TGCGCCAGCAGCTTGGACTCGGGGGGCACTGAAGCTTTCTTT
.	TRBV27	TRBD1	TRBJ1-2	CASSSGTGGYYGYTF	TGTGCCAGCAGTTCCGGGACAGGGGGCTACTATGGCTACACCTTC
.	TRBV27	.	TRBJ1-2	CASSLKAQYGYTF	TGTGCCAGCAGTTTAAAGGCACAGTATGGCTACACCTTC
.	TRBV5-1	TRBD2	TRBJ2-1	CASSYLAGGHFEQFF	TGCGCCAGCAGCTACCTAGCGGGGGGCCACTTCGAGCAGTTCTTC
.	TRBV5-1	TRBD1	TRBJ1-3	CASSSGGPGNTIYF	TGCGCCAGCAGCTCAGGGGGGCCTGGAAACACCATATATTTT
.	TRBV9	.	TRBJ2-1	CASSVGTRNEQFF	TGTGCCAGCAGCGTAGGGACAAGGAATGAGCAGTTCTTC
.	TRBV6-1	.	TRBJ2-1	CASSEGQGRTYNEQFF	TGTGCCAGCAGTGAAGGGCAGGGCCGAACCTACAATGAGCAGTTCTTC
.	TRBV19	TRBD1	TRBJ2-1	CASSTWGTGGNNEQFF	TGTGCCAGTAGTACGTGGGGGACAGGGGGTAACAATGAGCAGTTCTTC